This TCR beta chain was recovered during a study of blood T cell repertoires in COVID-19. Generated by immunoSEQ multiplex PCR, the TCRdb table keeps only in-frame clones and is missing some. Here the sample spans roughly 250,000 clones, roughly 91% being singletons. The CDR3 runs 14 residues. Trimming pared 4 bases from V and 7 bases from J, leaving 12 bases between. Germline V CDR1 and CDR2: KGHDR, SFDVKD. The sample taken for sequencing was peripheral blood. The chain is built from TRBV24-1 and TRBJ2-2, with D unclear. The sequence derives from a woman aged 40 to 49 who had recovered from COVID-19. CDR3 amino acids: CATSDPLTGGELFF. In DNA, the CDR3 is TGTGCCACCAGTGACCCACTGACGGGCGGGGAGCTGTTTTTT.